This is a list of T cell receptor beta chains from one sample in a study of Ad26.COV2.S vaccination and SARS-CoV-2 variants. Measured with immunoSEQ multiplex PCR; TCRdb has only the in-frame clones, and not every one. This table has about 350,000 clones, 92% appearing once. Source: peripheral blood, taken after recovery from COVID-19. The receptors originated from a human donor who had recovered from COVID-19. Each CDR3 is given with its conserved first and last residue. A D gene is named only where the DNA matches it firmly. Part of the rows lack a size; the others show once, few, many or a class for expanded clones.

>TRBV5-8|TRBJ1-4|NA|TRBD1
TGTGCCAGCAGCTTGGATCACAGGGGGCAGAAACTGTTTTTT
CASSLDHRGQKLFF
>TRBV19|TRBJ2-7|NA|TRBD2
TGTGCCAGTAGTCGGACTAGCGGGGGGTACGAGCAGTACTTC
CASSRTSGGYEQYF
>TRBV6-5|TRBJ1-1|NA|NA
TGTGCCAGCAGTACCATGAACACTGAAGCTTTCTTT
CASSTMNTEAFF
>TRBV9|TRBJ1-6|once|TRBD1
TGTGCCAGCACGGGACAGATTAATTCACCCCTCCACTTT
CASTGQINSPLHF
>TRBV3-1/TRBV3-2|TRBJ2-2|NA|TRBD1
TGTGCCAGCAGTTTTACTGGACAGGGGGAGGCCGGGGAGCTGTTTTTT
CASSFTGQGEAGELFF
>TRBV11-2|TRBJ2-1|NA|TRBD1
TGTGCCAGCAGCTTAGGAGGGCAGGGGGCAAATGAGCAGTTCTTC
CASSLGGQGANEQFF
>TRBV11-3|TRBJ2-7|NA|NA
TGTGCCAGCAGCTTAAACAAGCTTCGCGAGCAGTACTTC
CASSLNKLREQYF
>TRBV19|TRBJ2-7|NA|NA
TGTGCCAGTTCCAGGGACCGAGCCTACGAGCAGTACTTC
CASSRDRAYEQYF
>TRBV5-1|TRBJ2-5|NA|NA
TGCGCCAGCACTTCGCAAGAGACCCAGTACTTC
CASTSQETQYF
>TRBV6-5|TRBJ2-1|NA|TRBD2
TGTGCCAGCAGCCGGGGGGGCGGAAATGAGCAGTTCTTC
CASSRGGGNEQFF
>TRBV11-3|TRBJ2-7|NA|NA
TGTGCCAGCAGCGCCGGGGGCGGCTACGAGCAGTACTTC
CASSAGGGYEQYF
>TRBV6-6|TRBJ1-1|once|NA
TGTGCCAGCAGTTACGGAGGGGAAATTGACACTGAAGCTTTCTTT
CASSYGGEIDTEAFF
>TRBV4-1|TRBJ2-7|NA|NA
TGCGCCAGCAGCCAAGACCAGGGAGAGGTGCAGGGATCGTACGAGCAGTACTTC
CASSQDQGEVQGSYEQYF
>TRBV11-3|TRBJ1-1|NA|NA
TGTGCCAGCAGCCCGCGGGGGTTGAACACTGAAGCTTTCTTT
CASSPRGLNTEAFF
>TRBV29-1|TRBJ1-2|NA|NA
TGCAGCGCCGGGCAGTCTAACTATGGCTACACCTTC
CSAGQSNYGYTF
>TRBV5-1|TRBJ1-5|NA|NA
TGCGCCAGCAGCTCAGAGCCGGGGAATCAGCCCCAGCATTTT
CASSSEPGNQPQHF
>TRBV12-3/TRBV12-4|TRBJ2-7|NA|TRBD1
TGTGCCAGCAGTTTTGGACAGGGCTGGCAGTACTTC
CASSFGQGWQYF
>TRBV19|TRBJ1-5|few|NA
TGTGCCAGTAGTCCTGACGGGGCCTTCAATCAGCCCCAGCATTTT
CASSPDGAFNQPQHF
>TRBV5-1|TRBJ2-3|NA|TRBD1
TGCGCCAGCAGCAGAGACAGGGTCCTGGGGGATACGCAGTATTTT
CASSRDRVLGDTQYF
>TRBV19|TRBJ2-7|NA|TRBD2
TGTGCCAGTAGTATTAGACTAGCGGGGGCCGTGCAGTACTTC
CASSIRLAGAVQYF
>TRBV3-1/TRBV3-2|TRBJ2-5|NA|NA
TGTGCCAGCAGCCAGGTCCAAGAGACCCAGTACTTC
CASSQVQETQYF
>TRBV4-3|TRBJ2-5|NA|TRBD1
TGCGCCAGCAGCCAAGATCTCGACGGACAGGGAGAGACCCAGTACTTC
CASSQDLDGQGETQYF
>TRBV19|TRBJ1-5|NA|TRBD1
TGTGCCAGTAGTTTGGGACAGCTAAGCAATCAGCCCCAGCATTTT
CASSLGQLSNQPQHF
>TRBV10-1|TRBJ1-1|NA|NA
TGCGCCAGCAGTGACGATGGGACATCGAACACTGAAGCTTTCTTT
CASSDDGTSNTEAFF
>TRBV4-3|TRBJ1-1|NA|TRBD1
TGCGCCAGCAGCCCATATGAGACAGGGGGCGAGGAGAACACTGAAGCTTTCTTT
CASSPYETGGEENTEAFF
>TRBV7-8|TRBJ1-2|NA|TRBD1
TGTGCCAGCAGCCCAGGGGGGCGGACCCCTGGCTATGGCTACACCTTC
CASSPGGRTPGYGYTF
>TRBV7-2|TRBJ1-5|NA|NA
TGTGCCAGCAGCTTAGCAAATCTTGGGGGCGGACAGCCCCAGCATTTT
CASSLANLGGGQPQHF
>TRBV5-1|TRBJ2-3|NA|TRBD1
TGCGCCAGCAGCTTGGGTGGACAGGGCACAGATACGCAGTATTTT
CASSLGGQGTDTQYF
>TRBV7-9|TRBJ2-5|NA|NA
TGTGCCAGCAGCCTCATGACCCGGGACCCCAGGACCCAGTACTTC
CASSLMTRDPRTQYF
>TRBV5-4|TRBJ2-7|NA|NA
TGTGCCAGCAGCTTGGCGCCAGGGATCTACGAGCAGTACTTC
CASSLAPGIYEQYF
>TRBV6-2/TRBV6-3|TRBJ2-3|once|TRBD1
TGTGCCAGCAGTTACTCCACAGGGGCCCACCCCTTGTATACGCAGTATTTT
CASSYSTGAHPLYTQYF
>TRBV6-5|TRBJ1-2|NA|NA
TGTGCCAGCAGTTACCAGGGGACGGGGGCTAACTATGGCTACACCTTC
CASSYQGTGANYGYTF
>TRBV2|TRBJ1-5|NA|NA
TGTGCCAGCAGGACCGCAGTTAATCAGCCCCAGCATTTT
CASRTAVNQPQHF
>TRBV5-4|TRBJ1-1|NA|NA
TGTGCCAGCAGCTTGGGAGGGAACACTGAAGCTTTCTTT
CASSLGGNTEAFF
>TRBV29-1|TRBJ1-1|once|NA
TGCAGTGGTGACAGCCCTAACACTGAAGCTTTCTTT
CSGDSPNTEAFF
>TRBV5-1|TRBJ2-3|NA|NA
TGCGCCAGCAGCTGGCCGAGTACTAGCACAGATACGCAGTATTTT
CASSWPSTSTDTQYF
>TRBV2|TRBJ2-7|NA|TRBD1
TGTGCCAACCAGGGACAGGGTAACTACGAGCAGTACTTC
CANQGQGNYEQYF
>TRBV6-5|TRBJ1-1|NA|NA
TGTGCCAGCGACGTGGGGGGCTATATTTACACTGAAGCTTTCTTT
CASDVGGYIYTEAFF
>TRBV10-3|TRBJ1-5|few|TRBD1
TGTGCCATCAGTGAGGGGGGACAGCTCAACAATCAGCCCCAGCATTTT
CAISEGGQLNNQPQHF
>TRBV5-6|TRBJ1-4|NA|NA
TGTGCCAGCAGCTTAGCTGCAACTAATGAAAAACTGTTTTTT
CASSLAATNEKLFF
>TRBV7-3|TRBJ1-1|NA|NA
TGTGCCAGCAGCTTAGGGCCGTCGAACACTGAAGCTTTCTTT
CASSLGPSNTEAFF